A selection of T cell receptor beta chains follows, all from one sample in a study of T cells in localized non-small cell lung cancer. The repertoire was sequenced with immunoSEQ multiplex PCR; TCRdb's copy has only in-frame clones and lacks some. Among about 79,000 clones listed, 80% to 90% were seen once. The sample consisted of peripheral blood, taken before any cancer treatment. These receptors were collected from a female donor aged 60 or older with stage I lung adenocarcinoma. Each CDR3 is given with its conserved first and last residue. The D gene is left open where the match is weak. Clone size, where shown, is once, few, many, or a class for clones that have expanded.

v_call: TRBV18
d_call: .
j_call: TRBJ2-5
clone_size: .
cdr3_nt: TGTGCCAGCTCATCAACAGAGTTTCAAGAGACCCAGTACTTC
cdr3_aa: CASSSTEFQETQYF

v_call: TRBV6-6
d_call: .
j_call: TRBJ1-1
clone_size: .
cdr3_nt: TGTGCCACCAAAACCCCCGGAGCCAGGGGCACTGAAGCTTTCTTT
cdr3_aa: CATKTPGARGTEAFF

v_call: TRBV18
d_call: TRBD1
j_call: TRBJ1-1
clone_size: .
cdr3_nt: TGTGCCAGCGCCCAGACAGGGAGTACGAACACTGAAGCTTTCTTT
cdr3_aa: CASAQTGSTNTEAFF

v_call: TRBV30
d_call: .
j_call: TRBJ2-3
clone_size: .
cdr3_nt: TGTGCCTGGAGTCGGGCAGGTGGCGGGTTCGGGGATACGCAGTATTTT
cdr3_aa: CAWSRAGGGFGDTQYF

v_call: TRBV4-2
d_call: .
j_call: TRBJ1-1
clone_size: .
cdr3_nt: TGTGCCAGCAGCCCCCCGGAGAGCACTGAAGCTTTCTTT
cdr3_aa: CASSPPESTEAFF

v_call: TRBV4-2
d_call: .
j_call: TRBJ2-3
clone_size: .
cdr3_nt: TGTGCCAGCAGCCAAGGTTACCAGGGCAACACAGATACGCAGTATTTT
cdr3_aa: CASSQGYQGNTDTQYF

v_call: TRBV6-1
d_call: .
j_call: TRBJ2-4
clone_size: .
cdr3_nt: TGTGCCAGCAGTGAAGCGAGGGGAGGCAAAAACATTCAGTACTTC
cdr3_aa: CASSEARGGKNIQYF

v_call: TRBV28
d_call: TRBD1
j_call: TRBJ1-3
clone_size: .
cdr3_nt: TGTGCCAGTAAACAGGGGGGCTCTGGAAACACCATATATTTT
cdr3_aa: CASKQGGSGNTIYF

v_call: TRBV2
d_call: TRBD1
j_call: TRBJ1-4
clone_size: .
cdr3_nt: TGTGCCGGGGACAGGGGGCAGGAGGAAAAACTGTTTTTT
cdr3_aa: CAGDRGQEEKLFF

v_call: TRBV7-9
d_call: .
j_call: TRBJ1-2
clone_size: .
cdr3_nt: TGTGCCAGCAGCCAGACAGGAGCTAACTATGGCTACACCTTC
cdr3_aa: CASSQTGANYGYTF

v_call: TRBV7-2
d_call: .
j_call: TRBJ2-5
clone_size: .
cdr3_nt: TGTGCCAGCAGCTTAGTAAGGGTGGTGGAGACCCAGTACTTC
cdr3_aa: CASSLVRVVETQYF

v_call: TRBV19
d_call: .
j_call: TRBJ1-2
clone_size: .
cdr3_nt: TGTGCCAGTTACGAGGAAAACCTGAGAAACTATGGCTACACCTTC
cdr3_aa: CASYEENLRNYGYTF

v_call: TRBV4-1
d_call: .
j_call: TRBJ2-3
clone_size: few
cdr3_nt: TGCGCCAGCAGCGCCCTGGGGATCGGCACAGATACGCAGTATTTT
cdr3_aa: CASSALGIGTDTQYF

v_call: TRBV6-5
d_call: .
j_call: TRBJ2-5
clone_size: .
cdr3_nt: TGTGCCAGCAGTTACTCGAGAGAGCAGTACTTC
cdr3_aa: CASSYSREQYF

v_call: TRBV29-1
d_call: .
j_call: TRBJ2-7
clone_size: .
cdr3_nt: TGCAGCGCCTCCCTGAGCCACGAGCAGTACTTC
cdr3_aa: CSASLSHEQYF

v_call: TRBV7-9
d_call: .
j_call: TRBJ2-2
clone_size: few
cdr3_nt: TGTGCCAGCAGCGTTCCAGGACACACCGGGGAGCTGTTTTTT
cdr3_aa: CASSVPGHTGELFF

v_call: TRBV9
d_call: TRBD1
j_call: TRBJ2-7
clone_size: .
cdr3_nt: TGTGCCAGCAGCAGAACCGGGACAGGGGATCCCTACGAGCAGTACTTC
cdr3_aa: CASSRTGTGDPYEQYF

v_call: TRBV4-2
d_call: TRBD1
j_call: TRBJ2-3
clone_size: .
cdr3_nt: TGTGCCAGCAGCCAAGCGACAGGGCCAGATACGCAGTATTTT
cdr3_aa: CASSQATGPDTQYF

v_call: TRBV5-1
d_call: .
j_call: TRBJ1-5
clone_size: .
cdr3_nt: TGCGCCAGCAGCTTGGGGCCCGCAGGCCCAGATCAGCCCCAGCATTTT
cdr3_aa: CASSLGPAGPDQPQHF

v_call: TRBV5-1
d_call: .
j_call: TRBJ2-7
clone_size: .
cdr3_nt: TGCGCCAGCAGCTTGTTGACCGGCCCCTACGAGCAGTACTTC
cdr3_aa: CASSLLTGPYEQYF

v_call: TRBV7-3
d_call: .
j_call: TRBJ2-1
clone_size: .
cdr3_nt: TGTGCCAGCAGCCCCCAGACTAGTTCCTACAATGAGCAGTTCTTC
cdr3_aa: CASSPQTSSYNEQFF

v_call: TRBV30
d_call: .
j_call: TRBJ1-2
clone_size: .
cdr3_nt: TGTGCCTGGAGGTCCGGGGTAGGTGGCTACACCTTC
cdr3_aa: CAWRSGVGGYTF

v_call: TRBV7-3
d_call: TRBD1
j_call: TRBJ2-1
clone_size: .
cdr3_nt: TGTGCCAGCAGCTCGGGACAGGGGCCCAATGAGCAGTTCTTC
cdr3_aa: CASSSGQGPNEQFF

v_call: TRBV28
d_call: .
j_call: TRBJ2-2
clone_size: .
cdr3_nt: TGTGCCAGCTACGCTTACCCCGGGGAGCTGTTTTTT
cdr3_aa: CASYAYPGELFF

v_call: TRBV5-1
d_call: .
j_call: TRBJ1-4
clone_size: .
cdr3_nt: TGCGCCAGCAGCTTAGAAGCTGGGAAACTGTTTTTT
cdr3_aa: CASSLEAGKLFF

v_call: TRBV28
d_call: .
j_call: TRBJ2-3
clone_size: .
cdr3_nt: TGTGCCAGCATACCCGGAGGGGCCACAGATACGCAGTATTTT
cdr3_aa: CASIPGGATDTQYF

v_call: TRBV2
d_call: .
j_call: TRBJ2-3
clone_size: .
cdr3_nt: TGTGCCAGCACGATAGGAGATACGCAGTATTTT
cdr3_aa: CASTIGDTQYF

v_call: TRBV2
d_call: .
j_call: TRBJ1-5
clone_size: .
cdr3_nt: TGTGCCAGCAGTGAAGAGCAGGGTGCGGGTAAACAGCCCCAGCATTTT
cdr3_aa: CASSEEQGAGKQPQHF

v_call: TRBV10-1
d_call: .
j_call: TRBJ1-1
clone_size: .
cdr3_nt: TGCGCCAGCAGTGAGTCGGGGCGGAACACTGAAGCTTTCTTT
cdr3_aa: CASSESGRNTEAFF

v_call: TRBV18
d_call: TRBD2
j_call: TRBJ2-1
clone_size: .
cdr3_nt: TGTGCCAGCTCACCAGCTTATAGCGGGAACTCCTACAATGAGCAGTTCTTC
cdr3_aa: CASSPAYSGNSYNEQFF

v_call: TRBV6-1
d_call: .
j_call: TRBJ1-2
clone_size: .
cdr3_nt: TGTGCCAGCAGTGAGAGCTCTCTCTATGGCTACACCTTC
cdr3_aa: CASSESSLYGYTF

v_call: TRBV11-2
d_call: .
j_call: TRBJ1-1
clone_size: .
cdr3_nt: TGTGCCAGCAGCTCAGCTACAGGGACAAACACTGAAGCTTTCTTT
cdr3_aa: CASSSATGTNTEAFF

v_call: TRBV7-6
d_call: .
j_call: TRBJ2-7
clone_size: .
cdr3_nt: TGTGCCAGCAGCTCCCTTGGGGGGGCTGTCGAGCAGTACTTC
cdr3_aa: CASSSLGGAVEQYF

v_call: TRBV2
d_call: .
j_call: TRBJ2-7
clone_size: .
cdr3_nt: TGTGCCAGCAGGACGGCCGGGGGCACCCGGGGGGAGCAGTACTTC
cdr3_aa: CASRTAGGTRGEQYF

v_call: TRBV4-1
d_call: .
j_call: TRBJ2-5
clone_size: .
cdr3_nt: TGCGCCAGCAGCCCAGGGGAGGGAGGGAAAGAGACCCAGTACTTC
cdr3_aa: CASSPGEGGKETQYF

v_call: TRBV13
d_call: .
j_call: TRBJ2-7
clone_size: .
cdr3_nt: TGTGCCAGCAGCGGCCCGGGGCGGACGTACGAGCAGTACTTC
cdr3_aa: CASSGPGRTYEQYF

v_call: TRBV6-5
d_call: .
j_call: TRBJ2-5
clone_size: .
cdr3_nt: TGTGCCAGCAGTTACGGTCAGGGAAGAGAGACCCAGTACTTC
cdr3_aa: CASSYGQGRETQYF

v_call: TRBV4-1
d_call: .
j_call: TRBJ1-1
clone_size: .
cdr3_nt: TGCGCCAGCAGCCAAGTAGGGCAGCCGAACACTGAAGCTTTCTTT
cdr3_aa: CASSQVGQPNTEAFF

v_call: TRBV4-2
d_call: .
j_call: TRBJ2-6
clone_size: .
cdr3_nt: TGTGCCAGCAGCCAAGTGGGAGGATCCGGGGCCAACGTCCTGACTTTC
cdr3_aa: CASSQVGGSGANVLTF

v_call: TRBV5-1
d_call: TRBD1
j_call: TRBJ1-2
clone_size: .
cdr3_nt: TGCGCCAGCAGCGCACAGGGGGAATCTGGCTACACCTTC
cdr3_aa: CASSAQGESGYTF

v_call: TRBV30
d_call: .
j_call: TRBJ1-2
clone_size: .
cdr3_nt: TGTGCCTGGAGTCTAGGGATAAACTATGGCTACACCTTC
cdr3_aa: CAWSLGINYGYTF

v_call: TRBV6-5
d_call: TRBD2
j_call: TRBJ2-7
clone_size: .
cdr3_nt: TGTGCCAGCAGTGGACATAGCGGGGTCCCCGAGCAGTACTTC
cdr3_aa: CASSGHSGVPEQYF

v_call: TRBV11-2
d_call: .
j_call: TRBJ2-1
clone_size: .
cdr3_nt: TGTGCCAGCAGTTTGGACATGAGCTCCTACAATGAGCAGTTCTTC
cdr3_aa: CASSLDMSSYNEQFF

v_call: TRBV18
d_call: .
j_call: TRBJ1-1
clone_size: few
cdr3_nt: TGTGCCAGCTCACGGGGGGAGAACACTGAAGCTTTCTTT
cdr3_aa: CASSRGENTEAFF

v_call: TRBV5-5
d_call: .
j_call: TRBJ2-4
clone_size: many
cdr3_nt: TGTGCCAGCAGCTTGGAACGGTTTCAGTACTTC
cdr3_aa: CASSLERFQYF

v_call: TRBV7-2
d_call: .
j_call: TRBJ2-7
clone_size: once
cdr3_nt: TGTGCCAGCAGACCAAACAGGGCGACAAGCTACGAGCAGTACTTC
cdr3_aa: CASRPNRATSYEQYF

v_call: TRBV18
d_call: .
j_call: TRBJ1-1
clone_size: .
cdr3_nt: TGTGCCAGCTCACCCAACCCGGAGAACACTGAAGCTTTCTTT
cdr3_aa: CASSPNPENTEAFF

v_call: TRBV2
d_call: .
j_call: TRBJ1-5
clone_size: .
cdr3_nt: TGTGCCAGCAGTGATCCTTACAGTGATCAGCCCCAGCATTTT
cdr3_aa: CASSDPYSDQPQHF

v_call: TRBV6-1
d_call: TRBD2
j_call: TRBJ2-1
clone_size: .
cdr3_nt: TGTGCCAGCAGTGCGGGACTAGCGGGATGGATCGATGAGCAGTTCTTC
cdr3_aa: CASSAGLAGWIDEQFF

v_call: TRBV15
d_call: .
j_call: TRBJ1-3
clone_size: .
cdr3_nt: TGTGCCACCAGCCAGCGACGGGGAAACACCATATATTTT
cdr3_aa: CATSQRRGNTIYF

v_call: TRBV5-4
d_call: .
j_call: TRBJ2-7
clone_size: once
cdr3_nt: TGTGCCAGCAGCTTGGGGACCTACGAGCAGTACTTC
cdr3_aa: CASSLGTYEQYF

v_call: TRBV2
d_call: .
j_call: TRBJ2-2
clone_size: .
cdr3_nt: TGTGCCAGCCGAGGGACGTCCGGGGAGCTGTTTTTT
cdr3_aa: CASRGTSGELFF

v_call: TRBV19
d_call: .
j_call: TRBJ1-5
clone_size: .
cdr3_nt: TGTGCCACCTCAGCGGGGCGGGGGCGCAATCAGCCCCAGCATTTT
cdr3_aa: CATSAGRGRNQPQHF